This is a list of T cell receptor beta chains from one sample in a study of blood T cells in healthy people across ages. TCRdb reprocessed the 5' RACE reads with MiXCR, giving one entry per CDR3 protein. The sample has 780,000 or so distinct CDR3 sequences, around 50% seen once. Sequencing used blood. The receptor source for this set is a man aged 35-49 years in good health. Each CDR3 is given with its conserved first and last residue. D genes are given only for firm matches. A row's size may be missing; if present it is once, few, many or a size class.

clone_size | j_call | d_call | v_call | cdr3_aa | cdr3_nt
once | TRBJ2-2 | - | TRBV10-3 | CAINRGRGAGTGELFF | TGTGCCATCAACCGAGGACGGGGGGCTGGCACCGGGGAGCTGTTTTTT
few | TRBJ2-5 | - | TRBV7-2 | CASSSNSVTQYF | TGTGCCAGCAGCTCCAATTCGGTGACCCAGTACTTC
- | TRBJ2-4 | TRBD2 | TRBV20-1 | CSARDSGGKDIQYF | TGCAGTGCTAGAGATTCGGGGGGAAAAGACATTCAGTACTTC
- | TRBJ1-1 | - | TRBV4-1 | CASSQVGPRDTEAFF | TGCGCCAGCAGCCAAGTGGGACCTCGCGACACTGAAGCTTTCTTT
- | TRBJ1-2 | TRBD1 | TRBV29-1 | CSVEDWGGQGYGYTF | TGCAGCGTTGAAGATTGGGGGGGACAGGGCTATGGCTACACCTTC
- | TRBJ1-2 | - | TRBV29-1 | CSVEGADLGPYGYTF | TGCAGCGTTGAAGGGGCCGACCTGGGGCCATATGGCTACACCTTC
- | TRBJ2-7 | - | TRBV10-3 | CAISGSEGTDVEQYF | TGTGCCATCAGTGGTTCAGAAGGGACCGACGTCGAGCAGTACTTC
- | TRBJ1-1 | - | TRBV27 | CASSLHQGRNTEAFF | TGTGCCAGCAGTTTGCACCAGGGGAGGAACACTGAAGCTTTCTTT
once | TRBJ1-1 | - | TRBV3-1 | CASSQVFRTEAFF | TGTGCCAGCAGCCAAGTCTTTCGGACTGAAGCTTTCTTT
- | TRBJ2-7 | - | TRBV29-1 | CSTKSSYEQYF | TGCAGTACCAAGAGCTCCTACGAGCAGTACTTC
- | TRBJ2-7 | - | TRBV7-8 | CASSLSQDRLYEQYF | TGTGCCAGCAGCTTATCTCAGGACAGACTCTACGAGCAGTACTTC
- | TRBJ2-1 | TRBD2 | TRBV5-1 | CASNSPGGGNEQFF | TGCGCCAGCAACTCTCCCGGGGGAGGGAATGAGCAGTTCTTC
- | TRBJ2-3 | TRBD1 | TRBV28 | CASSLGTANTDTQYF | TGTGCCAGCAGTTTGGGGACAGCAAACACAGATACGCAGTATTTT
few | TRBJ2-5 | - | TRBV20-1 | CSARNRLEGRTQYF | TGCAGTGCTAGAAACCGACTAGAAGGGAGGACCCAGTACTTC
few | TRBJ2-5 | TRBD1 | TRBV4-2 | CASSQEAWDRAQETQYF | TGTGCCAGCAGCCAAGAGGCTTGGGACAGAGCCCAAGAGACCCAGTACTTC
- | TRBJ2-5 | TRBD2 | TRBV3-1 | CASSLRGLVGETQYF | TGTGCCAGCAGCCTCCGCGGACTAGTCGGAGAGACCCAGTACTTC
few | TRBJ2-7 | - | TRBV6-6 | CASSLDRIDVSEQYF | TGTGCCAGCAGCTTAGACAGGATAGATGTGAGCGAGCAGTACTTC
- | TRBJ2-3 | - | TRBV28 | CASSLPLPAGPTDTQYF | TGTGCCAGCAGTTTGCCCCTGCCCGCGGGACCCACAGATACGCAGTATTTT
few | TRBJ2-3 | TRBD2 | TRBV7-3 | CASSSTITSGTDTQYF | TGTGCCAGCAGCTCGACCATAACTAGCGGGACAGATACGCAGTATTTT
- | TRBJ1-2 | TRBD1 | TRBV2 | CASRIQGGRDYGYTF | TGTGCCAGCAGGATACAGGGGGGCAGAGACTATGGCTACACCTTC
- | TRBJ2-4 | - | TRBV6-2/TRBV6-3 | CASRNTGFYIQYF | TGTGCCAGCAGAAATACAGGGTTCTACATTCAGTACTTC
- | TRBJ2-1 | - | TRBV3-1 | CASSQDRHREQFF | TGTGCCAGCAGCCAAGACCGACACCGCGAGCAGTTCTTC
- | TRBJ1-5 | - | TRBV5-6 | CASSSLGLYSNQPQHF | TGTGCCAGCAGCTCCCTGGGACTTTATAGCAATCAGCCCCAGCATTTT
- | TRBJ2-1 | TRBD2 | TRBV9 | CASSSRGLAGAGEQFF | TGTGCCAGCAGCTCGCGGGGACTAGCGGGGGCGGGGGAGCAGTTCTTC
- | TRBJ1-1 | TRBD1 | TRBV5-1 | CASSLMGTGEWRRNTEAFF | TGCGCCAGCAGCTTGATGGGTACAGGGGAATGGAGAAGGAACACTGAAGCTTTCTTT
- | TRBJ2-7 | TRBD2 | TRBV5-1 | CASSFPQSGTSGRAANEQYF | TGCGCCAGCAGCTTCCCCCAAAGCGGGACTAGCGGGAGGGCCGCGAACGAGCAGTACTTC
- | TRBJ1-2 | - | TRBV28 | CASSFRDGYTF | TGTGCCAGCAGTTTTCGCGATGGCTACACCTTC
- | TRBJ2-5 | - | TRBV27 | CASSLIRADKQETQYF | TGTGCCAGCAGTTTGATCAGGGCAGATAAGCAAGAGACCCAGTACTTC
once | TRBJ2-2 | - | TRBV28 | CTTTTGVTGELFF | TGTACCACAACAACGGGGGTCACCGGGGAGCTGTTTTTT
- | TRBJ1-5 | - | TRBV6-5 | CASKIRDTVSPQPF | TGTGCCAGCAAAATCCGGGACACCGTCTCGCCCCAGCCTTTT
few | TRBJ2-3 | TRBD2 | TRBV6-1 | CASRGLAGALGGTDTQYF | TGTGCCAGCAGAGGACTAGCGGGGGCCCTAGGGGGCACAGATACGCAGTATTTT
- | TRBJ2-1 | TRBD1 | TRBV28 | CASSPGGTGGPNEQFF | TGTGCCAGCAGTCCCGGTGGGACAGGGGGCCCCAATGAGCAGTTCTTC
- | TRBJ1-5 | - | TRBV5-6 | CASSLGGSSDQPQHF | TGTGCCAGCAGCTTGGGAGGTTCTAGTGATCAGCCCCAGCATTTT
- | TRBJ1-4 | - | TRBV6-2/TRBV6-3 | CASKQEKLFF | TGTGCCAGCAAACAAGAAAAACTGTTTTTT
- | TRBJ2-3 | - | TRBV27 | CASRHGFTDTQYF | TGTGCCAGCAGACACGGTTTCACAGATACGCAGTATTTT
- | TRBJ1-2 | - | TRBV29-1 | CSVPIGANYGYTF | TGCAGCGTGCCAATAGGAGCTAACTATGGCTACACCTTC
- | TRBJ2-1 | TRBD1 | TRBV7-3 | CASSSPGQGINEQFF | TGTGCCAGCAGCTCCCCGGGACAGGGTATTAATGAGCAGTTCTTC
- | TRBJ2-3 | TRBD1 | TRBV29-1 | CSVEGGQGGTDTQYF | TGCAGCGTTGAAGGGGGACAGGGGGGCACAGATACGCAGTATTTT
- | TRBJ2-7 | - | TRBV21-1 | CASSKETGLPYEQYF | TGTGCCAGCAGCAAGGAAACGGGACTGCCCTACGAGCAGTACTTC
many | TRBJ2-7 | TRBD2 | TRBV11-2 | CASSSSGNSYEQYF | TGTGCCAGCAGCTCTAGCGGGAACTCCTACGAGCAGTACTTC
- | TRBJ2-7 | - | TRBV7-2 | CASSLTSTTYEQYF | TGTGCCAGCAGCTTAACTAGCACCACCTACGAGCAGTACTTC
- | TRBJ1-4 | TRBD1 | TRBV6-5 | CASSWGGGAGEKLFF | TGTGCCAGCAGTTGGGGAGGGGGCGCAGGGGAAAAACTGTTTTTT
few | TRBJ2-5 | - | TRBV6-1 | CASSWTAQETQYF | TGTGCCAGCAGCTGGACAGCGCAAGAGACCCAGTACTTC
- | TRBJ1-5 | - | TRBV20-1 | CSAIAEGINQPQHF | TGCAGTGCCATAGCTGAAGGAATCAATCAGCCCCAGCATTTT
few | TRBJ1-6 | - | TRBV27 | CASSFQRGLINSPLHF | TGTGCCAGCAGTTTCCAAAGGGGACTGATTAATTCACCCCTCCACTTT
once | TRBJ2-3 | - | TRBV4-2 | CASSQGGLATADTQYF | TGTGCCAGCAGCCAAGGGGGTCTAGCGACCGCAGATACGCAGTATTTT
- | TRBJ2-4 | TRBD2 | TRBV5-6 | CASSFRTSLGQNTQYF | TGTGCCAGCAGCTTCCGGACTAGTCTGGGCCAAAACACTCAGTACTTC
few | TRBJ2-3 | TRBD2 | TRBV12-5 | CASGLVRGSGRPPDTQYF | TGTGCTAGTGGTTTGGTACGGGGAAGCGGGAGGCCCCCAGATACGCAGTATTTT
few | TRBJ2-1 | TRBD2 | TRBV29-1 | CSVEAGTSGTYNEQFF | TGCAGCGTTGAGGCCGGGACTAGCGGGACCTACAATGAGCAGTTCTTC
- | TRBJ2-1 | TRBD1 | TRBV7-9 | CASSLALQQGSSYNEQFF | TGTGCCAGCAGCTTAGCCTTACAACAGGGGAGCTCCTACAATGAGCAGTTCTTC
once | TRBJ2-1 | TRBD1 | TRBV27 | CASSLQMTGAEQFF | TGTGCCAGCAGTTTACAAATGACAGGGGCTGAGCAGTTCTTC
once | TRBJ2-3 | - | TRBV28 | CASIGGISTDTQYF | TGTGCCAGCATTGGGGGCATAAGCACAGATACGCAGTATTTT
- | TRBJ1-4 | - | TRBV5-1 | CASSLGGARGEKLFF | TGCGCCAGCAGCTTGGGAGGGGCGCGTGGGGAAAAACTGTTTTTT
few | TRBJ2-7 | - | TRBV7-2 | CASSLGRLGGVVYEQYF | TGTGCCAGCAGCTTAGGTCGGTTGGGCGGGGTCGTATACGAGCAGTACTTC
- | TRBJ1-6 | - | TRBV4-3 | CASSQDWDGGSYNSPLHF | TGCGCCAGCAGCCAAGATTGGGACGGAGGGTCCTATAATTCACCCCTCCACTTT